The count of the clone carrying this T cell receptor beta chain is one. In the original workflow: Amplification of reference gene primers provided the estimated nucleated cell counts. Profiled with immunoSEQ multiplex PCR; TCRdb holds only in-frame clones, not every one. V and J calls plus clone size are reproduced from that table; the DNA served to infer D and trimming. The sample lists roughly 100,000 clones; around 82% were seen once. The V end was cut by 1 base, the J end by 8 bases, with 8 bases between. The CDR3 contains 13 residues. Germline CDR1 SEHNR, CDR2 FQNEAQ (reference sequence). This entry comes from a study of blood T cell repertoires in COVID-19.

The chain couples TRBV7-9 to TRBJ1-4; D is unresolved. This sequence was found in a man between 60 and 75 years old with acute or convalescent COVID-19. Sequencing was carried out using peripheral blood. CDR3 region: CASSLVSGEKLFF. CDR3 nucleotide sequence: TGTGCCAGCAGCTTAGTTTCGGGGGAAAAACTGTTTTTT.